This T cell receptor beta chain appears in the sequencing data of a study of naive and memory T cell subsets. Both TRBC1 and TRBC2 were covered by a beta constant-region primer of two equimolar oligonucleotides. In TCRdb, the UMI-ligation and nested PCR reads were re-called with MiXCR into one record per CDR3 protein. Of 77,000 or so distinct CDR3 sequences listed, approximately 14% are singletons. A single count supports this clonotype. Four subsets defined by CD45RA and CD27 were sorted after CD3, CD4, CD8 and live/dead staining. Input material: central memory CD4+ T cells from blood. The sequence derives from a human donor in good health.

The CDR3 DNA follows: TGTGCCAGCAGCCAAAGAAAGGGTAGCGGGAGACGGACCGGGGAGCTGTTTTTT. Residues: CASSQRKGSGRRTGELFF. The V and J genes are TRBV14 and TRBJ2-2; 9 bases match TRBD2. V trimming: 2 bases; J trimming: 5 bases; junction bases outside the gene matches: 12. CDR3 length equals 18 residues. Germline values: CDR1 SGHDN, CDR2 FVKESK. The whole variable domain, filled in from reference TRBV14 and TRBJ2-2, reads EAGVTQFPSHSVIEKGQTVTLRCDPISGHDNLYWYRRVMGKEIKFLLHFVKESKQDESGMPNNRFLAERTGGTYSTLKVQPAELEDSGVYFCASSQRKGSGRRTGELFFGEGSRLTVL.